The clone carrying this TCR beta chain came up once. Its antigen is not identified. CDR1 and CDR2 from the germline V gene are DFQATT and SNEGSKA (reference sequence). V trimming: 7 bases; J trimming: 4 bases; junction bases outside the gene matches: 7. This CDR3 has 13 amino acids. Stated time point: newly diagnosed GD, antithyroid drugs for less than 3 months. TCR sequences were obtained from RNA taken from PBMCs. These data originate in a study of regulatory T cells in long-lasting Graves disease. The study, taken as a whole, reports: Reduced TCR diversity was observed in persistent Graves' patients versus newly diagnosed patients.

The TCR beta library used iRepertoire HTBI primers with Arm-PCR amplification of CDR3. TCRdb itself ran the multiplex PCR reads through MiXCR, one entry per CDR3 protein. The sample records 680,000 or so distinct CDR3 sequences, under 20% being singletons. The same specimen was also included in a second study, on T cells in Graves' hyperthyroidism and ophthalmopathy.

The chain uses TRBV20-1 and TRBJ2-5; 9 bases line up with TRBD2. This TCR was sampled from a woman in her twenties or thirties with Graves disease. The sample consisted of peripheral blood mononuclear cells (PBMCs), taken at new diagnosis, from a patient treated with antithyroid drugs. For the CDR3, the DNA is TGCAGTGAACGTGGCGGGAGGGGAGAGACCCAGTACTTC. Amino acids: CSERGGRGETQYF.